The entry below describes one T cell receptor (beta chain). The clone's antigen remains unknown. Per-base qualities were not stored, and no clone one base away is much larger. This specimen comes from a study of T-cell memory formation after mild COVID-19 (dated by TCRdb to the early 2020s). Concerning the study at large: TCR sequence clusters from the two donors were largely donor specific. Longitudinal TCRalpha and TCRbeta repertoire sequencing tracked T-cell clones expanding and contracting after mild COVID-19 in two donors. Two young, previously healthy adult volunteers made up the cohort, one male and one female.

General conclusions and limits of the study: Some responding clones were detected in pre-infection memory, which suggested that pre-existing cross-reactive memory T cells had joined the SARS-CoV-2 response. Contracting CD4+ clones were found mainly in CM and EM memory subsets, while CD8+ clones were enriched in EMRA. The second-wave clones that peaked on day 37 were not confirmed to be SARS-CoV-2 specific. From day 15 to 85, contracting clones showed balanced CD4/CD8 phenotypes, whereas a second wave of clones that expanded from day 15 to 37 leaned towards CD4+. Only two mild cases were covered in the study, and larger cohorts including severe cases with pre-infection samples were considered necessary.

Ends trimmed: V by 7 bases, J by 2 bases; bases unmatched to a gene: 8. From the cysteine through the phenylalanine, the CDR3 covers 14 amino acids. Only the CDR3 region is kept as DNA, spanning 42 bases read in frame from base 1. The CDR1 and CDR2 encoded by the germline V gene are MNHEY and SVGEGT. Ficoll-Paque density gradient centrifugation was the method used to isolate PBMCs. TCRdb names Illumina NovaSeq 6000 as the instrument used. Using 5'RACE with constant-segment primers, TCRalpha and TCRbeta cDNA libraries were constructed, with sample barcodes and unique molecular identifiers added in the process. RNA was extracted from every sample with Trizol reagent. The libraries were amplified in two PCR steps, and the second step added a second sample barcode and Illumina TruSeq adapters. Libraries were sequenced on an Illumina NovaSeq with 2 x 150 bp paired-end reads. Processing in the source paper ran as follows. With migec v1.2.7, reads were demultiplexed and then collapsed into UMI-guided consensus sequences. Using mixcr v2.1.11, UMI consensuses were aligned to TRA and TRB V and J templates and then assembled into clonotypes. Clonotypes were classified as expanded or contracted when called significant by both edgeR and NoisET, with noise models trained on biological replicates. For edgeR calls, the thresholds were a false discovery rate-adjusted p below 0.01 and a log2 fold-change of 1. As an exploratory analysis of dynamics, PCA with hierarchical clustering was applied to max-normalized trajectories of the 1000 most abundant clonotypes. Each responding clone was given a CD4 or CD8 phenotype based on the CD4+ and CD8+ repertoires, which had been sequenced separately. Through fastp at Q25 and MiXCR, TCRdb rebuilt clones from the public reads, retaining in-frame beta chains. Each record represents a unique CDR3 protein, reported with the most common genes and DNA among its rows. The V and J calls, along with clone size, are taken from TCRdb and not from the paper's own processing. The sample data list over 450,000 distinct CDR3 sequences, and 20% of these were observed just once. Clones ranked in the top ten supply roughly an eighth of the sample.

Here the chain combines TRBV6-2 or TRBV6-3 and TRBJ2-7; TRBD1 fits 7 bases in the junction. Sequenced input: PBMCs or a T cell subset sorted from them (not recorded which). The TCR was taken from an adult woman who had mild COVID-19 (a few samples of this study predate the infection). The sample titles of this study are shuffled in the database, so cell type and time point are left out; the donor was told from shared clones. The nucleotides are TGTGCCAGCACGAAGGGACAGCCCACCTACGAGCAGTACTTC. This sequence encodes CASTKGQPTYEQYF.